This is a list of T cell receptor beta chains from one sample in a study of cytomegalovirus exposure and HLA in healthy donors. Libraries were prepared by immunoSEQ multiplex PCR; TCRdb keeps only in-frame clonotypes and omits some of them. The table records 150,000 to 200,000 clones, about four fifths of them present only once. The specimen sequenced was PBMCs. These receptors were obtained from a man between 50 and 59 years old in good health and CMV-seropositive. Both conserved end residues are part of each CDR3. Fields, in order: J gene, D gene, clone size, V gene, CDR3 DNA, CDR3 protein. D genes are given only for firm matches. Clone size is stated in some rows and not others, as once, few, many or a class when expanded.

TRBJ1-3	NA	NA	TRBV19	TGTGCCAGTACTTATTCCGGAAACACCATATATTTT	CASTYSGNTIYF
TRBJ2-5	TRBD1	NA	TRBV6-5	TGTGCCAGCAGACCACAGGGGGCAGTGAGAGAGCAGTACTTC	CASRPQGAVREQYF
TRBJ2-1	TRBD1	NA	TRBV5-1	TGCGCCAGCAGCTGGCGGGACAGGGGTAGGTCCTACAATGAGCAGTTCTTC	CASSWRDRGRSYNEQFF
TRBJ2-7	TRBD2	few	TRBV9	TGTGCCAGCAGCGTAGTACGGGAGGCCCCCTACGAGCAGTACTTC	CASSVVREAPYEQYF
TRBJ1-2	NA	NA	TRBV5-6	TGTGCCAGCCTCTACCTGGGAGGGGTTAATGGCTACACCTTC	CASLYLGGVNGYTF
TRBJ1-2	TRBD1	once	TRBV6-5	TGTGCCAGCAGTTACACAAACCGACAGGGGAACTATGGCTACACCTTC	CASSYTNRQGNYGYTF
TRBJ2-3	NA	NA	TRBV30	TGTGCCTGGAGTGTTATCCAGCAGGGCACAGATACGCAGTATTTT	CAWSVIQQGTDTQYF
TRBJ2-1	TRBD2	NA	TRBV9	TGTGCCAGCAGCGCCACTAGCGGGACCTACAATGAGCAGTTCTTC	CASSATSGTYNEQFF
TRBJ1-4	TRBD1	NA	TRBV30	TGTGCCTGGAAACCGGGACAGGGGAGGGAAAAACTGTTTTTT	CAWKPGQGREKLFF
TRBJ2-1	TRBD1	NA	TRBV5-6	TGTGCCAGCAGCTTTGGGACAGGGGGCTACAATGAGCAGTTCTTC	CASSFGTGGYNEQFF
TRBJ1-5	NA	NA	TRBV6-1	TGTGCCAGCAGTGAGGGGGGAAGCAATCAGCCCCAGCATTTT	CASSEGGSNQPQHF
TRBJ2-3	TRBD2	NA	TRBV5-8	TGTGCCAGCAGCCGCGGGGGGGGCACAGATACGCAGTATTTT	CASSRGGGTDTQYF
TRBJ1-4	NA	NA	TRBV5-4	TGTGCCAGCAGCTCACAGGGAACTAATGAAAAACTGTTTTTT	CASSSQGTNEKLFF
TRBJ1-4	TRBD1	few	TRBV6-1	TGTGCCAGCAGAACAGGGGCGGCTAATGAAAAACTGTTTTTT	CASRTGAANEKLFF
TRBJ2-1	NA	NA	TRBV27	TGTGCCAGCAGCTACCGACGGAGCTCCTACAATGAGCAGTTCTTC	CASSYRRSSYNEQFF
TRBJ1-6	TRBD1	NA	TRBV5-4	TGTGCCAGCAGCTTGGGGGACAGGGACAATTCACCCCTCCACTTT	CASSLGDRDNSPLHF
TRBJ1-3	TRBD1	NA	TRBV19	TGTGCCAGTAGTTTTGGGACAGGGGGCGTCTCTGGAAACACCATATATTTT	CASSFGTGGVSGNTIYF
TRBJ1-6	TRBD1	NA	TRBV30	TGTGCCTGGAGTGTAGGGACAGGGGGGTCACCCCTCCACTTT	CAWSVGTGGSPLHF
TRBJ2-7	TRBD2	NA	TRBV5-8	TGTGCCAGCAGCGTCGGTAGCGGGAGGGCCGACGACGAGCAGTACTTC	CASSVGSGRADDEQYF
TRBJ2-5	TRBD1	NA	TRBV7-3	TGTGCCAGCAGCTTCGGGGCAGGGGGTGAGACCCAGTACTTC	CASSFGAGGETQYF
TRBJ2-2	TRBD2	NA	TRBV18	TGTGCCAGCTCATCGGTGATGACTAGCGGGAGTTTTGGGGAGCTGTTTTTT	CASSSVMTSGSFGELFF
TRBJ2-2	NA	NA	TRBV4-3	TGCGCCAGCAGCCAAGATGGGCAGGGTGGTACCGGGGAGCTGTTTTTT	CASSQDGQGGTGELFF
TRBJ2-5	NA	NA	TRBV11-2	TGTGCCAGCAGCTTAGCGGGAGCTGAGACCCAGTACTTC	CASSLAGAETQYF
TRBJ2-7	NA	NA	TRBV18	TGTGCCAGCTCTACGTCGAGAAGCTACGAGCAGTACTTC	CASSTSRSYEQYF
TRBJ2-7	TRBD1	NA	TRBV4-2	TGTGCCAGCAGCGCCTTAGGACAGGGAGTGTCCTCCTACGAGCAGTACTTC	CASSALGQGVSSYEQYF
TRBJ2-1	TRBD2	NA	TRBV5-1	TGCGCCAGCAGCAGCGCTAGCGGGGGGGCCGGTAATGAGCAGTTCTTC	CASSSASGGAGNEQFF
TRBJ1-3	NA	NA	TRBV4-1	TGCGCCAGCAGCCCTGACGACAGCTCTGGAAACACCATATATTTT	CASSPDDSSGNTIYF
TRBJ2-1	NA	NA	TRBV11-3	TGTGCCAGCAGCTTAGGGACAGAACTGAATGAGCAGTTCTTC	CASSLGTELNEQFF
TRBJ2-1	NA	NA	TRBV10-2	TGCGCCAGCACCACGGCGGCTACTTACAATGAGCAGCTCTTC	CASTTAATYNEQLF
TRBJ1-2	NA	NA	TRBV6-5	TGTGCCAGCAGAAAGGGGGGGGAGATTAGCTACACCTTC	CASRKGGEISYTF
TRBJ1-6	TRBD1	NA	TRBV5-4	TGTGCCAGCAGCTGGGACAGGGGCAATTCACCCCCCCACTTT	CASSWDRGNSPPHF
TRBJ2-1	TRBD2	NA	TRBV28	TGTGCCAGCAGTTTATTACTAGCGGGAGCGCAAAACAATGAGCAGTTCTTC	CASSLLLAGAQNNEQFF
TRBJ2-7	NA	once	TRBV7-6	TGTGCCAGCAGCTCTAGCGGGACAGGTCGTTGGGAGCAGTACTTC	CASSSSGTGRWEQYF
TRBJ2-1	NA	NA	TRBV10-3	TGTGCCATCAGTGAGTCGATGGGGAGCAATGAGCAGTTCTTC	CAISESMGSNEQFF
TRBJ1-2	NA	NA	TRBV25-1	TGTGCCAGCAGCCTACAGGGTCGGAGTGGCTACACCTTC	CASSLQGRSGYTF
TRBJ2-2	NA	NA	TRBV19	TGTGCCAGTAGATCCGGGAGAATGAACACCGGGGAGCTGTTTTTT	CASRSGRMNTGELFF
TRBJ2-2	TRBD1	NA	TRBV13	TGTGCCTCGGGACAGCTAAACACCGGGGAGCTGTTTTTT	CASGQLNTGELFF